This T cell receptor (beta chain) originates from a study of molecular identifiers for immune sequencing clone quantification (dated by TCRdb to between 2017 and 2018). With regard to the full study: For a replicate experiment, RNA from around 20,000 or 99,000 naive CD8 T cells was divided into five aliquots, of which four were sequenced. This methods study used CD8 T cells to benchmark TCR RNA copy counting and molecular-identifier clustering-based TCR repertoire sequencing (MIDCIRS). Study-level results and caveats: Spiked-in Jurkat TCR RNA (approximately 10 copies' worth), which is not part of the donor repertoire, was contained in the naive libraries. When barcode sub-clustering was not used, chimeric consensus sequences inflated TCR diversity, with chimeras reaching as high as 47%. In CMV-specific effector cells, clones with more than 20 RNA copies contained over 98% of molecules, whereas in naive cells such clones contained under 1% of molecules. Modeling estimated about 2.8 recovered TCR RNA copies per cell, compared with 8.5 to 10 by digital PCR, which implies roughly 29% capture efficiency. Spiked-in Jurkat TCR RNA equivalent to a single cell was reported to be detectable even among some 910,000 naive CD8 T cells. Highly expanded clone sizes could be underestimated because identical TCR molecules may share a barcode.

Reading the germline V gene gives CDR1 SGHDT and CDR2 YYEEEE. Measured from the cysteine to the phenylalanine, the CDR3 is 15 residues long. The entry retains the CDR3 DNA only, 45 bases that are in frame from base 1. V gives up 3 bases and J gives up 0 bases, and the segment between their germline ends measures 12 bases. There are many counts of this clonotype. The antigen it recognizes is unknown. The input lacks base qualities; no much larger clone sits a single base away. Libraries of naive CD8 T cells were built from anywhere between roughly 18,000 and 1,000,000 sorted cells, with 10%, 30% or 50% of the purified RNA used. Naive CD8 T cells, defined as CD8+CD4-CCR7+CD45RA+, were FACS-sorted into RLT Plus buffer on a BD FACSAria II. To test detection sensitivity, Jurkat RNA equivalent to more than eight TCR copies was spiked into samples of roughly 18,000-1,000,000 naive CD8 T cells. Enrichment of CD8 T cells was done with RosetteSep CD8+ T Cell Enrichment Cocktail plus Ficoll-Paque, and ACK red cell lysis came afterward.

Library preparation was by PCR. These reads were obtained on an Illumina HiSeq 4000. Bulk TCR libraries were generated as previously described, with the TCR primers listed in Table S5 used. Purification of total RNA was performed with the Qiagen AllPrep DNA/RNA kit. Before analysis, reads from multiple sequencing runs of the same library were pooled. Per the authors' processing: Reads were retained only if their TCR constant sequence matched exactly, and those retained reads were trimmed to 150 nt and grouped according to their 12-nt molecular barcodes. Within each barcode group, reads were sub-clustered at a 15% Levenshtein threshold, and quality-weighted consensus sequences were built per RNA molecule. Non-functional sequences were removed, as were lower-count sequences one edit away from another. Based on a fit of two negative binomial distributions, barcode sub-clusters having less than 20% of the maximum read count were discarded. TCRdb ran its own pipeline on the public reads, namely fastp trimming at Q25 and MiXCR clone calling, and kept in-frame beta chains. Duplicate CDR3 protein sequences are folded into a single record with the most common DNA and genes. TCRdb's processing, not the study's, gives the V and J calls here. Present in this sample are 7,500 to 10,000 distinct CDR3 sequences, around 15% of which were seen just once. 1.5% of the sample is taken by the ten largest.

The source material was naive CD8+ T cells from blood, with Jurkat cell RNA spiked in. Per the publication, the cell subset or site label means: FACS-sorted CD8+CD4-CCR7+CD45RA+ naive T cells. The clonotype comes from a human donor in good health. Some libraries in this study had Jurkat cell RNA spiked in. The chain couples TRBV5-6 to TRBJ1-1; a tentative D match to TRBD1 spans 6 bases. The CDR3 here reads CASSWGGGMNTEAFF. The sequenced DNA is TGTGCCAGCAGCTGGGGGGGCGGAATGAACACTGAAGCTTTCTTT. Outside the CDR3, residues come from the reference TRBV5-6 and TRBJ1-1 proteins, so the full variable domain is: DAGVTQSPTHLIKTRGQQVTLRCSPKSGHDTVSWYQQALGQGPQFIFQYYEEEERQRGNFPDRFSGHQFPNYSSELNVNALLLGDSALYLCASSWGGGMNTEAFFGQGTRLTVV.